The subject of this entry is one T cell receptor (beta chain). This clonotype was found many times. The target of this receptor is not known. Within one base of it there is no much larger clone, and no base qualities were kept. The data originate from a study of human T cells and chemical hapten exposure (dated by TCRdb to the early 2020s). About the study as a whole: For sensitization, 2% DPC in acetone was applied to an approximately 2 cm by approximately 2 cm area of upper inner arm skin. Patch tests used Finn chambers with 0.01% DPC on the upper back, scored after 6 days by International Contact Dermatitis Research Group standards. Peripheral blood TCR repertoire changes were tracked in vivo in alopecia patients during primary and secondary sensitization to the hapten diphenylcyclopropenone (DPC). Libraries were pooled for sequencing, and variation in per-sample TCR yields was attributed mainly to small differences in library volumes within the pool. Blood samples were taken from patients before sensitization (week 0) and then at 2, 6 and about 24 weeks after DPC sensitization. Patients additionally received weekly therapeutic DPC doses to the scalp throughout the roughly 25-week study period. Most of the patients in the cohort were female, and the cohort covered alopecia areata with under or over 50% scalp involvement, alopecia totalis and alopecia universalis. Under 30 alopecia patients gave blood for TCR sequencing at one to four time points (pre-sensitization, 2, 6 and 24 weeks).

Per the publication, the time point label means: pre-sensitization, week 0. According to the study, the label for this sample's treatment or condition signals: therapeutic diphenylcyclopropenone sensitization with weekly scalp DPC. Blood at each patch-test visit was drawn before the patch test was applied. Patients were eligible if aged 18 to 70, diagnosed with alopecia and judged suitable for DPC therapy, and pregnant patients were excluded. Total RNA was isolated from unfractionated whole blood collected in Tempus Blood RNA tubes. Results the study describes overall, beyond this receptor: Significantly more large CDR3 similarity clusters were formed by expanded TCRs than by pre-sensitization or healthy control sets, consistent with antigen-driven responses. DPC sensitization did not change the number of TCRs with a frequency above 1 in 1000, and there was no evidence of changes in global repertoire structure. Repeated subsampling changed both the strength of the expansion versus patch-test correlation and the threshold at which the correlation became significant. Because all patients had alopecia, a presumed autoimmune disease, the immune response of the patients might differ from that of healthy individuals. A positive correlation was found between the number of PT1 expanded TCRs and patch test score, with significance reached at thresholds 8, 16 and 32 but not 4.

CDR1 MNHNS and CDR2 SASEGT are derived from the germline V gene. A distance of 11 bases separates the germline ends of V and J, which lose 4 bases and 2 bases respectively. The CDR3 contains 15 residues, cysteine and phenylalanine counted. CDR3 DNA only is kept here, 45 bases in frame from base 1. Library method: RACE. Sequencing was performed on a NextSeq 500. During library preparation, unique molecular identifiers were attached to individual cDNA molecules so that TCRs could be counted in a quantitative, reproducible way. From each blood RNA sample, both TCR alpha and TCR beta chains were sequenced. The authors processed their data as follows. Samples had a median of roughly 99,000 TCRs, with a range from 23,224 to 690,600. V, J and CDR3 annotation of the TCR reads was carried out using the Decombinator software suite. For PS versus PT1 abundance plots, all samples were subsampled to the same number of TCRs (28,000). Expanded TCRs were defined as absent before sensitization and observed at least eight times at the 2-week time point. Using fastp trimming at Q25 and MiXCR clonotype assembly, TCRdb reanalyzed the public sequencing data and kept in-frame beta chains. Identical CDR3 proteins give one entry, which carries the most common genes and DNA. The V and J calls and clone size come from TCRdb's table, not from the authors' own analysis. The sample data list about 380,000 distinct CDR3 sequences, and 5% to 6.5% of these were observed just once. The ten biggest clones cover 2.5% to 3% of the sample.

The origin of this receptor is a woman between 50 and 59 years old with alopecia areata. Some clones in this sample may be carry-over from other donors' samples. Source: whole blood, taken in connection with sensitization to the hapten diphenylcyclopropenone (DPC). The rearranged segments are TRBV6-1 and TRBJ2-2; the D gene may be TRBD1 or TRBD2, since each aligns over 5 bases. The sequence in DNA is TGTGCCAGCAGTGGAGGGACGGGAAACACCGGGGAGCTGTTTTTT. Its product reads: CASSGGTGNTGELFF.